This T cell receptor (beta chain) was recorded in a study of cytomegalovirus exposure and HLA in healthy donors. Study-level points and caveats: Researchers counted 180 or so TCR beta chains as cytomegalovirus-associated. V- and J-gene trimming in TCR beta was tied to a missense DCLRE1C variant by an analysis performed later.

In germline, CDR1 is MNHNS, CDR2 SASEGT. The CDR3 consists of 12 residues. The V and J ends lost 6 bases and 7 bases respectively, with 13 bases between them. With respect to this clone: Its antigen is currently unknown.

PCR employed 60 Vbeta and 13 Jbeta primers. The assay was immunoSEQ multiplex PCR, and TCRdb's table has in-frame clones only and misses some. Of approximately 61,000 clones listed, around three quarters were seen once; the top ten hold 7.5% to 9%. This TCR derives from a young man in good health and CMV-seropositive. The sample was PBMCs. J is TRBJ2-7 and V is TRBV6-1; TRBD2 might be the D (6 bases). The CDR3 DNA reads TGTGCCAGCAGGCTGGGACTGGGGGAGCAGTACTTC. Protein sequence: CASRLGLGEQYF.